This TCR beta chain is from a study of response to subunit inactivated influenza vaccine. Regarding the study as a whole: The authors offered the suggestion that each seasonal influenza vaccination recruits few new T cells.

Comments on this clonotype: Its antigen is currently unknown.

The length of the CDR3 is 15 residues. Trimming shortened V by 0 bases and J by 10 bases, and 18 bases separated the two germline ends. One entry per CDR3 protein results from TCRdb running MiXCR on the RT-PCR reads. The sample holds 450,000 to 600,000 distinct CDR3 sequences, about 15% seen once. The material sequenced was CD4+ T cells sorted from PBMCs, taken less than 30 months after vaccination. The rearrangement joins TRBV12-3 or TRBV12-4 to TRBJ2-5; a possible D gene is TRBD1 (6 bases). The TCR was taken from a man aged 45 to 75 who received an inactivated influenza vaccine. The CDR3 DNA sequence: TGTGCCAGCAGTTTAGCCGGGTCAGGGGCTTTCGGCCAGTACTTC. It is translated as CASSLAGSGAFGQYF.